This T cell receptor beta chain was found in a study of T cell responses to AZD1222 COVID-19 vaccine. V was clipped by 5 bases and J by 2 bases, with 12 bases between them. CDR1 and CDR2 from the germline V gene are LNHDA and SQIVND (reference sequence). This CDR3 contains 14 residues. Worth noting for this clone: Its antigen is not identified.

Notes on the study in general: There were repertoire samples only from the period after the peak T cell response. Per reports, nearly half of all spike-specific TCRs target regions that are unmutated in variants. A rise in Spike-specific TCR breadth and depth followed two AZD1222 doses.

The repertoire was sequenced with immunoSEQ multiplex PCR; TCRdb's copy has only in-frame clones and lacks some. The sample lists over 85,000 clones; approximately 86% were seen once. The V gene is TRBV19, the J gene TRBJ1-1, with D unresolved. The sequence was obtained from an adult in good health. The sequencing here drew on peripheral blood, taken on day 0 of AZD1222 vaccination. CDR3 sequence (DNA): TGTGCCAGTAGTCCCCGACTCCATAACACTGAAGCTTTCTTT. As protein: CASSPRLHNTEAFF.